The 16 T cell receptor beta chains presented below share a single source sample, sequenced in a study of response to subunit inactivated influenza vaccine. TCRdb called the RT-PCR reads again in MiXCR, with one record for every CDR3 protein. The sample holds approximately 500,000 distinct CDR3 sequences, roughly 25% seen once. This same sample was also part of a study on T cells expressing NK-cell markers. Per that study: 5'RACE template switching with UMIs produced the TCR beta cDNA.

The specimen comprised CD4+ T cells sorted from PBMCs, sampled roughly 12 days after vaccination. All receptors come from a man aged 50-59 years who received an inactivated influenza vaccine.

The CDR3 protein is CASSRQGQRNTGELFF. The CDR3 nucleotides read TGCGCCAGCAGCCGCCAGGGACAGAGGAACACCGGGGAGCTGTTTTTT. V and J are TRBV5-1 and TRBJ2-2; 7 nucleotides align to TRBD1. Germline V CDR1 and CDR2: SGHRS, YFSETQ. This CDR3 is 16 amino acids long. The V gene end was trimmed by 4 bases and the J gene end by 1 base; junction bases not matched to a gene: 7.

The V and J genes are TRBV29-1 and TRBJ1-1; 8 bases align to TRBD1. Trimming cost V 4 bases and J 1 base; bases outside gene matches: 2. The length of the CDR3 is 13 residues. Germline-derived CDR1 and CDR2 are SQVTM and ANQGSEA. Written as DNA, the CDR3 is TGCAGCGTTGGGGACAGGAGGAACACTGAAGCTTTCTTT. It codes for CSVGDRRNTEAFF.

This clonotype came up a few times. This CDR3 reads CASSQDRQGLGNTIYF. The DNA for the CDR3 is TGCGCCAGCAGCCAAGATCGTCAGGGGCTGGGAAACACCATATATTTT. The gene calls are TRBV4-1 and TRBJ1-3; a possible D gene is TRBD1 (6 bases). Per the germline V gene, CDR1 is MGHRA and CDR2 is YSYEKL. This CDR3 spans 16 amino acids. V shed 0 bases and J shed 4 bases, with 13 bases lying between them.

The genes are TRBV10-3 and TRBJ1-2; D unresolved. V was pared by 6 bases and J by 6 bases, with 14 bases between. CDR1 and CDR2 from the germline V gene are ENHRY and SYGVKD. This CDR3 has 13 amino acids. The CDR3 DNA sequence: TGTGCCATCAGGGATGTTTCCGGAGATGGCTACACCTTC. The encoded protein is CAIRDVSGDGYTF.

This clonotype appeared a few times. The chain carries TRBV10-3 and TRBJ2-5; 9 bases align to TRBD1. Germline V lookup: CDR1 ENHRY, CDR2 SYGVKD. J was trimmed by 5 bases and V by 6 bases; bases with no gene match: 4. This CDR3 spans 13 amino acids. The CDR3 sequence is CAISRDRVETQYF. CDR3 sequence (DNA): TGTGCCATCAGCCGGGACAGGGTCGAGACCCAGTACTTC.

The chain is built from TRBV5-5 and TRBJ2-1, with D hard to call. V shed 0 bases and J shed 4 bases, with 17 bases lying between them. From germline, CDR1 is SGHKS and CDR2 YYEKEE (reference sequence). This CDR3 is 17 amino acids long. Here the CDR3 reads CASSLVLSTPTYNEQFF. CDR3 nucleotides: TGTGCCAGCAGCTTGGTGCTCTCAACCCCTACTTACAATGAGCAGTTCTTC.

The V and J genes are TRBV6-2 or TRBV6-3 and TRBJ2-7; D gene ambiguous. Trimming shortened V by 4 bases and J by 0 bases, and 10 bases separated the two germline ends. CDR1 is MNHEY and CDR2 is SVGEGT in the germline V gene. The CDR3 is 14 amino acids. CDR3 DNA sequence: TGTGCCAGCAGTTCCAGACCGGCCTCCTACGAGCAGTACTTC. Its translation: CASSSRPASYEQYF.

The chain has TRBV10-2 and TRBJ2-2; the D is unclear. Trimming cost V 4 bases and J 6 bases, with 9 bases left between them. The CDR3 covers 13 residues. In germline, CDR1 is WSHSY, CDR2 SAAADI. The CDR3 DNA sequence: TGCGCCAGCAGTGCAGTGTGGCCCGGGGAGCTGTTTTTT. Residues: CASSAVWPGELFF.

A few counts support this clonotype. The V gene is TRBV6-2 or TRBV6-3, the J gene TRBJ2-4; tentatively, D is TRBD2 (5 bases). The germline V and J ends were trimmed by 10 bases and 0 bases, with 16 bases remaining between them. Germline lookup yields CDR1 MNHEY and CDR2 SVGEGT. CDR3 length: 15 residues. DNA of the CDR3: TGTGCCATCGCCTCGGGTGGACTAGCCAAAAACATTCAGTACTTC. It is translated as CAIASGGLAKNIQYF.

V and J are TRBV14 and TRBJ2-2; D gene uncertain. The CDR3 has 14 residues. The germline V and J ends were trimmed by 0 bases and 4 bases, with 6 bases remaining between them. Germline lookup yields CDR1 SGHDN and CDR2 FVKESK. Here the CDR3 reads CASSQDIPTGELFF. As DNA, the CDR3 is TGTGCCAGCAGCCAAGATATTCCCACCGGGGAGCTGTTTTTT.

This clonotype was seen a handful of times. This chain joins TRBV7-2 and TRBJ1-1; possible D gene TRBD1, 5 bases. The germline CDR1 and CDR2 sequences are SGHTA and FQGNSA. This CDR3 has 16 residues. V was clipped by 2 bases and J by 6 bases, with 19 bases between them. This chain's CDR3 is CASSLRAWQGRAEAFF. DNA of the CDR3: TGTGCCAGCAGCTTAAGGGCTTGGCAGGGTAGAGCTGAAGCTTTCTTT.

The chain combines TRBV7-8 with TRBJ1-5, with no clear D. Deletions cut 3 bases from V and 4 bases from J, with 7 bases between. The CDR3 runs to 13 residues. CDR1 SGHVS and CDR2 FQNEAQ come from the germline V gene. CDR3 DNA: TGTGCCAGCAGCTTGATGCAGAATCAGCCCCAGCATTTT. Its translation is CASSLMQNQPQHF.

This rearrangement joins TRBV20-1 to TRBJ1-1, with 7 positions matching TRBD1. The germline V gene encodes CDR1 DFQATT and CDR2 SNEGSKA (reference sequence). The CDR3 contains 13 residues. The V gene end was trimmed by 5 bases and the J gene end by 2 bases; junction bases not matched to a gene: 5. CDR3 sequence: CSALGGPNTEAFF. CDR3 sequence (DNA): TGCAGTGCTTTAGGGGGCCCTAACACTGAAGCTTTCTTT.

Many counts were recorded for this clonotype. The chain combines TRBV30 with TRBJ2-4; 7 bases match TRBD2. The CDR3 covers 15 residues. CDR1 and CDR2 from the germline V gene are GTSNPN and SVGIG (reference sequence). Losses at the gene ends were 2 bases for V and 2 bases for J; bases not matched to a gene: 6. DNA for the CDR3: TGTGCCTGGAGTCTCAGGGAGGGATCCAAAAACATTCAGTACTTC. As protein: CAWSLREGSKNIQYF.

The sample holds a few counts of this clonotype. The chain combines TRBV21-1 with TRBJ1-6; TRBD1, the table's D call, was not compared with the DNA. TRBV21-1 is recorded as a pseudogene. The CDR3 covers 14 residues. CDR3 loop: CASSTGGGHSPLHF. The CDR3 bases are TGTGCCAGCAGTACAGGGGGTGGGCATTCACCCCTCCACTTT.

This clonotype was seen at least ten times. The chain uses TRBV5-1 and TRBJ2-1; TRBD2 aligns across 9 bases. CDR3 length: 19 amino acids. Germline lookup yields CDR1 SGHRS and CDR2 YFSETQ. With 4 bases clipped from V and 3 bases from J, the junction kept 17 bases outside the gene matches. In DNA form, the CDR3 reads TGCGCCAGCAGCCTAAGGGCTAGCGGGGCGCTACAAATCTACAATGAGCAGTTCTTC. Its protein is CASSLRASGALQIYNEQFF.